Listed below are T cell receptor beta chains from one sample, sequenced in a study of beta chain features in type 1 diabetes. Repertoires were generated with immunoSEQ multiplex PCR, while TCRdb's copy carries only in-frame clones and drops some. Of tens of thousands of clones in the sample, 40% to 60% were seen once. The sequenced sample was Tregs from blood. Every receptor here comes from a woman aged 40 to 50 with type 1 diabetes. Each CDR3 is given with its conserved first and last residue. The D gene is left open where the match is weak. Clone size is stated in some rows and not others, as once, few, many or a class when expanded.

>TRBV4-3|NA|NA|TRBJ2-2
TGCGCCAGCAGCCAAGTGGTAACAGTTGGCACCGGGGAGCTGTTTTTT
CASSQVVTVGTGELFF
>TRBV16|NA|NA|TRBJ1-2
TGTGCCAGCAGCCCGGGAGGGATCTATGGCTACACCTTC
CASSPGGIYGYTF
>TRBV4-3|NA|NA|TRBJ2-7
TGCGCCAGCAGCCAAGATCTGGGAGAACCCTACGAGCAGTACTTC
CASSQDLGEPYEQYF
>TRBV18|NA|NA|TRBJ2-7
TGTGCCAGCTCATTGTTGCGGGAAGGCGAGCAGTACTTC
CASSLLREGEQYF
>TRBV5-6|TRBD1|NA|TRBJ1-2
TGTGCCAGCAGTTTTTTTGGGACAGGAATTGACGAAGGCTACACCTTC
CASSFFGTGIDEGYTF
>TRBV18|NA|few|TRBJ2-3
TGTGCCAGCTCACCAGTGCGGGGAGATACGCAGTATTTT
CASSPVRGDTQYF
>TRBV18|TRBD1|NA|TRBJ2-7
TGTGCCAGCTCACCAGAACAGGGGAATGCGTACTTC
CASSPEQGNAYF
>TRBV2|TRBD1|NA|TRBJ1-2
TGTGCCAGCAGTGGACAGGGTCGTGGCTACACCTTC
CASSGQGRGYTF
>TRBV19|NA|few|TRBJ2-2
TGTGCCAGTAGTGGCACGGCGGGCCCCGGGGAGCTGTTTTTT
CASSGTAGPGELFF
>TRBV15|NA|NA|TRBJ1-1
TGTGCCACCAGCAAAGCCGGGCGGGGCACTGAAGCTTTCTTT
CATSKAGRGTEAFF
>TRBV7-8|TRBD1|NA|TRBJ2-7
TGTGCCAGCAGCTTAGTTTTGGATTGGACAGGGGTCTACGAGCAGTACTTC
CASSLVLDWTGVYEQYF
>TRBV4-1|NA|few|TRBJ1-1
TGCGCCAGCAGCCAAGTCATGGGAGGCACTGAAGCTTTCTTT
CASSQVMGGTEAFF
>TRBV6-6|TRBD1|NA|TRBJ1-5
TGTGCCAGCAGTTCCCCGACAGGGGGCGGCAATCAGCCCCAGCATTTT
CASSSPTGGGNQPQHF
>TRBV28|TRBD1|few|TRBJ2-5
TGTGCCAGCAGCCCCGGGACAGGGGGCATGGTTAAGACCCAGTACTTC
CASSPGTGGMVKTQYF
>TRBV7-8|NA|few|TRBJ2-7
TGTGCCAGCAGCTTACCAGGGTCAAGCTCCTACGAGCAGTACTTC
CASSLPGSSSYEQYF